This T cell receptor beta chain was obtained from a study of T cells in Graves' hyperthyroidism and ophthalmopathy. RNA transcripts yielded amplified TCR beta CDR3 regions. Using the HTBI primer set, a first-round RT-PCR was run on the TCR CDR3. One entry per CDR3 protein, called by TCRdb with MiXCR from the multiplex PCR reads. The sample yields 350,000 or so distinct CDR3 sequences, approximately 22% seen once. The length of the CDR3 is 12 residues. The germline V and J ends were trimmed by 5 bases and 8 bases, with 10 bases remaining between them. Looked up from germline, CDR1 is SEHNR and CDR2 is FQNEAQ (reference sequence). This clonotype was seen at least ten times.

The source of this sequence is a woman in her forties or fifties with Graves' hyperthyroidism. Material: blood. The chain links TRBV7-9 to TRBJ2-1; D call uncertain. The CDR3 DNA reads as TGTGCCAGCAGCGCGCCCCTCCATGAGCAGTTCTTC. It codes for CASSAPLHEQFF. The variable domain in full, completed from reference TRBV7-9 and TRBJ2-1, reads DTGVSQNPRHKITKRGQNVTFRCDPISEHNRLYWYRQTLGQGPEFLTYFQNEAQLEKSRLLSDRFSAERPKGSFSTLEIQRTEQGDSAMYLCASSAPLHEQFFGPGTRLTVL.